This is a list of T cell receptor beta chains from one sample in a study of cytomegalovirus exposure and HLA in healthy donors. Only in-frame clones appear in the TCRdb table, and some are missing; sequencing was by immunoSEQ multiplex PCR. The sample has 200,000 or so clones; around 90% are singletons. Sequenced material: PBMCs. Source of these receptors: a woman aged 18 to 35 in good health and CMV-seronegative. CDR3s include the opening cysteine and the closing phenylalanine or tryptophan.

TRBV29-1	TRBJ2-7	CSANTGTHTYEQYF
TRBV14	TRBJ2-4	CASSRQGSAKNIQYF
TRBV19	TRBJ2-7	CASSIAASGRAYEQYF
TRBV4-1	TRBJ1-1	CASRPETGWPEAFF
TRBV19	TRBJ1-5	CASTGTGGIGNQPQHF
TRBV4-2	TRBJ2-2	CASSHAGGNTGELFF
TRBV30	TRBJ2-4	CAVRGGIAKNIQYF
TRBV9	TRBJ2-3	CASSPHARTDTQYF
TRBV4-1	TRBJ2-3	CASSPLTSIFTQYF
TRBV5-6	TRBJ2-2	CASSLAGQGASGELFF
TRBV2	TRBJ2-3	CASTKRVSTDTQYF
TRBV5-1	TRBJ1-1	CASSQGTALGTEAFF
TRBV5-1	TRBJ2-7	CASARGGPGPYEQYF
TRBV11-3	TRBJ1-1	CASSSTAQNTEAFF
TRBV10-2	TRBJ2-7	CASSRTSGTAYEQYF
TRBV7-3	TRBJ1-1	CASQQGSTEAFF
TRBV6-5	TRBJ1-5	CASRPTGGGNQPQHF
TRBV19	TRBJ2-5	CASSIQGAGETQYF
TRBV28	TRBJ2-1	CASRVDQSDEQFF
TRBV5-1	TRBJ2-1	CASTLAGSYNEQFF
TRBV28	TRBJ2-3	CASSLSFGVWTDTQYF
TRBV2	TRBJ2-3	CASSELGLAGVGDTQYF
TRBV6-1	TRBJ1-5	CASSIRQGGQPQHF
TRBV30	TRBJ1-1	CAWTLTTEAFF
TRBV5-4	TRBJ2-5	CASSLGDRGETQYF
TRBV10-1	TRBJ2-1	CASSAQENEQFF
TRBV30	TRBJ1-1	CAWSRGTAEAFF
TRBV25-1	TRBJ1-6	CASSGGQPLSSYNSPLHF
TRBV28	TRBJ1-5	CASSFRGRLQPQHF
TRBV28	TRBJ1-1	CASSYRVEAFF
TRBV28	TRBJ1-2	CASTVLGQANYGYTF
TRBV7-9	TRBJ2-1	CASSSQGAGEQFF
TRBV13	TRBJ2-1	CASRQTSGSYNEQFF
TRBV19	TRBJ2-7	CASSIRASGNEQYF
TRBV5-1	TRBJ2-1	CASSPGLAGVLISYNEQFF
TRBV11-2	TRBJ2-1	CASSFNTDSEQFF
TRBV27	TRBJ2-3	CASSLLRASGTHNTQYF
TRBV21-1	TRBJ2-7	CASSTRDSSYEQYF
TRBV27	TRBJ2-3	CASSSSGLAASTDTQYF
TRBV5-1	TRBJ2-3	CASRPNPGVQTDTQYF
TRBV28	TRBJ2-5	CASSGQGARQETQYF
TRBV6-6	TRBJ2-7	CASKDRGSYEQYF
TRBV29-1	TRBJ2-7	CSAGPSSYEQYF